This TCR beta chain was found in a study of radiotherapy plus CTLA-4 blockade in lung cancer. The wider study: Objective responses were recorded in about 18% of patients, with disease control recorded in about 30%.

The table came from immunoSEQ multiplex PCR; TCRdb's copy has only in-frame clones and leaves some out. The sample consists of tens of thousands of clones, 75% to 85% of them appearing once. This CDR3 spans 14 amino acids. Per germline, CDR1 MNHEY and CDR2 SMNVEV (reference sequence). Trimming pared 8 bases from V and 2 bases from J, leaving 15 bases between. On this clone: Its specificity is unknown.

Study-level points and caveats: Early clone dynamics of blood T cells, plus interferon-beta, reportedly predicted response best. Peripheral blood showed expansion of tumor-derived TCR clones after radiotherapy and ipilimumab.

The starting material was peripheral blood, obtained from a patient treated with radiotherapy plus ipilimumab. This chain joins TRBV27 and TRBJ2-5; TRBD2 is a possible D gene (6 bases). This TCR derives from a human donor with non-small cell lung cancer who had a complete response to radiotherapy plus ipilimumab. Here the CDR3 DNA reads TGTGCCAGCGGAGGGGACGGGAAACAAGAGACCCAGTACTTC. Its protein is CASGGDGKQETQYF.